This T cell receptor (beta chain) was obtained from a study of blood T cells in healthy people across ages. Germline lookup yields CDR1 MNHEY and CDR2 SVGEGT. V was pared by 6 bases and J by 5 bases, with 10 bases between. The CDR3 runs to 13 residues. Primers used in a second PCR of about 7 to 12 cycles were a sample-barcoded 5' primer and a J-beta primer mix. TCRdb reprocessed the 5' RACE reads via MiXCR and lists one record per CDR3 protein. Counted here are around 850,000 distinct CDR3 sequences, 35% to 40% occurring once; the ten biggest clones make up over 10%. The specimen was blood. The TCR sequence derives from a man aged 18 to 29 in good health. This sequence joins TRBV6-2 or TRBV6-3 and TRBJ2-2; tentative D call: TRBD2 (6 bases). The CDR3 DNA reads TGTGCCAGCAGCCGTAGCGGAACCGGGGAGCTGTTTTTT. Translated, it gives CASSRSGTGELFF.